The 7 T cell receptor beta chains given below trace back to one sample, sequenced in a study of identical twins (dated by TCRdb to the mid-2010s). The method was 5' RACE. Sequencing instrument: Illumina HiSeq 2000. TCRdb reran the public reads through fastp at Q25 and MiXCR, keeping productive beta chains. Rows are unified per CDR3 protein, each entry keeping the most common DNA and genes. The sample data list a few hundred thousand distinct CDR3 sequences, and 13% to 15% of these were observed just once. Together, the top ten hold 0.35% to 0.45% of the sample. The sample was also reused in another study, on yellow fever vaccine responses in identical twins.

Sequenced material: CD4+ T cells sorted from blood. These receptors all come from a woman aged 18-29 years in good health.

V gene TRBV20-1 combines with J gene TRBJ1-4; the D gene is possibly TRBD1 (6 bases). The CDR3 has 13 residues. V was trimmed by 7 bases and J by 7 bases, leaving 16 bases between them. CDR1 and CDR2 (germline): DFQATT, SNEGSKA (reference sequence). This chain's CDR3 is CSVTTGPGEKLFF. CDR3 nucleotides: TGCAGTGTTACTACAGGGCCGGGTGAAAAACTGTTTTTT.

In this sample, this clonotype turned up a few times. The genes are TRBV5-1 and TRBJ2-1; TRBD2 agrees at 7 bases. The CDR3 sequence is 20 residues long. Germline V gene data show CDR1 as SGHRS and CDR2 as YFSETQ. With V trimmed by 1 base and J by 4 bases, 20 bases remained unmatched. Written as DNA, the CDR3 is TGCGCCAGCAGCTTGTCTTCCAAAATGCAGACTAGCACAACTTACAATGAGCAGTTCTTC. This encodes CASSLSSKMQTSTTYNEQFF.

The table lists this clonotype with a few counts. This rearrangement joins TRBV14 to TRBJ2-2; perhaps TRBD2 as D (5 bases). The V end lost 0 bases, the J end lost 6 bases, and 8 bases lay between the germline ends. The CDR3 has 14 residues. The germline V gene has CDR1 SGHDN and CDR2 FVKESK. CDR3 sequence (DNA): TGTGCCAGCAGCCAAGATGGCGGGCCCGGGGAGCTGTTTTTT. Protein: CASSQDGGPGELFF.

This clonotype was seen more than once but under ten times. The rearrangement links TRBV5-1 to TRBJ1-6; 9 bases agree with TRBD1. Germline values: CDR1 SGHRS, CDR2 YFSETQ. The CDR3 totals 16 residues. J was trimmed by 9 bases and V by 0 bases; bases with no gene match: 7. CDR3 DNA sequence: TGCGCCAGCAGCTTGGAGGGGCGACAGGGGGGTTCACCCCTCCACTTT. This translates into CASSLEGRQGGSPLHF.

This chain links TRBV6-5 with TRBJ1-2; 9 bases align to TRBD1. CDR3 length equals 15 residues. The V segment lost 2 bases and the J segment 4 bases; nucleotides outside the gene matches: 5. Germline values: CDR1 MNHEY, CDR2 SVGAGI. The CDR3 loop reads CASSYTRQGVYGYTF. The CDR3 nucleotides are TGTGCCAGCAGTTACACGAGACAGGGGGTCTATGGCTACACCTTC.

The V and J genes are TRBV7-9 and TRBJ1-1; D gene uncertain. V was cut by 8 bases and J by 3 bases, with 16 bases left in between. Looked up from germline, CDR1 is SEHNR and CDR2 is FQNEAQ (reference sequence). There are 14 residues in the CDR3. The CDR3 spells CASVGLRLDTEAFF. The CDR3 DNA follows: TGTGCCAGCGTAGGACTTAGACTAGACACTGAAGCTTTCTTT.

This clonotype was seen a few times. V gene TRBV11-2 combines with J gene TRBJ2-2, with D possibly TRBD1 on 6 matching bases. V was cut by 3 bases and J by 0 bases, with 14 bases left in between. Germline assignment: CDR1 SGHAT and CDR2 FQNNGV. The CDR3 consists of 17 residues. CDR3 region: CASSFQGTSTNTGELFF. In nucleotides, the CDR3 is TGTGCCAGCAGCTTTCAGGGGACCTCGACGAACACCGGGGAGCTGTTTTTT.